These 23 T cell receptor beta chains were all obtained from the same sample, sequenced in a study of T-cell reconstitution after alpha-beta-depleted transplantation in children. Unique molecular identifiers were built into the TCRbeta library. TCRdb reprocessed the PCR reads with MiXCR, giving one entry per CDR3 protein. The top ten hold 14% of the sample, which has more than 400,000 distinct CDR3 sequences, roughly an eighth seen once. The sequenced sample was PBMCs, mostly from graft donor cells, obtained 180 days after TCRalphabeta/CD19-depleted stem cell transplant. The source is a female patient between 2 and 15 years old who had a stem cell transplant for aplastic anemia, so the T cells may come from the graft donor.

There are a few counts of this clonotype. This chain links TRBV20-1 with TRBJ2-2, with D unclear. The germline V gene encodes CDR1 DFQATT and CDR2 SNEGSKA (reference sequence). CDR3 length equals 14 residues. V dropped 5 bases and J dropped 4 bases, with 14 bases sitting between them. CDR3 in DNA: TGCAGTGCTTGGCCGAGAAGGATCACCGGGGAGCTGTTTTTT. Translated, it gives CSAWPRRITGELFF.

This clonotype was seen many times. V usage is TRBV7-3 and J usage is TRBJ2-1, with 13 nucleotides matching TRBD2. This CDR3 has 17 residues. Germline loops: CDR1 SGHTA, CDR2 FQGTGA. J gave up 6 bases and V 3 bases, and 8 bases lay outside the gene matches. In DNA, the CDR3 is TGTGCCAGCAGCTTCCTGTTGGGACTAGCGGGGTCCAATGAGCAGTTCTTC. Amino acids: CASSFLLGLAGSNEQFF.

V gene TRBV4-1 combines with J gene TRBJ2-1; 10 bases match TRBD2. Germline V gene lookup returns CDR1 MGHRA and CDR2 YSYEKL. The CDR3 spans 19 residues. Unmatched junction bases numbered 10, after V lost 0 bases and J lost 2 bases. This CDR3 reads CASSQDQLAGTSPYNEQFF. CDR3 bases: TGCGCCAGCAGCCAAGATCAACTAGCGGGAACGTCACCCTACAATGAGCAGTTCTTC.

This chain links TRBV27 with TRBJ2-2; tentatively, D is TRBD1 (5 bases). CDR1 is MNHEY and CDR2 is SMNVEV in the germline V gene (reference sequence). V lost 4 bases and J lost 3, with 15 bases in between. This CDR3 contains 16 residues. CDR3 region: CASSWLAGWYTGELFF. In DNA, the CDR3 is TGTGCCAGCAGTTGGTTAGCAGGGTGGTACACCGGGGAGCTGTTTTTT.

This chain links TRBV2 with TRBJ2-2; 10 nucleotides line up with TRBD2. This CDR3 contains 17 residues. Germline V gives CDR1 SNHLY, CDR2 FYNNEI. V lost 6 bases and J lost 0; bases outside the gene matches: 7. CDR3: CASRRLAGAANTGELFF. CDR3 DNA sequence: TGTGCCAGCAGGCGGCTAGCGGGAGCCGCGAACACCGGGGAGCTGTTTTTT.

V is TRBV29-1 and J is TRBJ2-7; no clear D. The CDR3 consists of 11 residues. V lost 4 bases to trimming and J lost 7 bases, with 11 bases between them. Germline CDR1 and CDR2: SQVTM and ANQGSEA. The DNA of the CDR3 is TGCAGCGTTGCGGTTCGTTGGGAGCAGTACTTC. Translated, it gives CSVAVRWEQYF.

This clonotype was recorded a few times. The V call is TRBV3-1, the J call TRBJ2-3, with TRBD1 as a possible D gene (7 bases). V was trimmed by 1 base and J by 6 bases, leaving 17 bases between them. The CDR3 has 16 residues. CDR1 and CDR2 (germline): LGHDT, YNNKEL (reference sequence). The CDR3 spells CASSQGQGGPQDTQYF. In DNA form, the CDR3 reads TGTGCCAGCAGCCAAGGTCAGGGGGGCCCACAGGATACGCAGTATTTT.

This clonotype occurred a few times. The chain couples TRBV29-1 to TRBJ2-3, with TRBD2 matching 7 bases. The CDR3 covers 13 residues. Germline V gene sequence: CDR1 SQVTM, CDR2 ANQGSEA. The trim removed 8 bases at V and 0 bases at J, leaving 5 bases unmatched. CDR3 loop: CSSGRGSTDTQYF. CDR3 bases: TGCAGCTCAGGGAGGGGCAGCACAGATACGCAGTATTTT.

The rearrangement joins TRBV6-1 to TRBJ1-5, with TRBD1 identical over 7 bases. Germline trimming cut 9 bases from V and 5 bases from J; bases unmatched to any gene: 7. CDR1 is MNHNS, CDR2 SASEGT, per germline. This CDR3 has 13 amino acids. As DNA, the CDR3 is TGTGCCAGTCAAGGGGGCGCGTATCAGCCCCAGCATTTT. Encoded protein: CASQGGAYQPQHF.

V gene TRBV30 combines with J gene TRBJ2-1; the D is unclear. This CDR3 has 13 residues. The V end was cut by 3 bases, the J end by 7 bases, with 13 bases between. Germline values: CDR1 GTSNPN, CDR2 SVGIG (reference sequence). CDR3 loop: CAWSPSFENEQFF. The CDR3 region has the DNA TGTGCCTGGAGCCCCTCTTTTGAGAATGAGCAGTTCTTC. The full variable domain, with the rest looked up from reference TRBV30 and TRBJ2-1, is SQTIHQWPATLVQPVGSPLSLECTVEGTSNPNLYWYRQAAGRGLQLLFYSVGIGQISSEVPQNLSASRPQDRQFILSSKKLLLSDSGFYLCAWSPSFENEQFFGPGTRLTVL.

This clonotype was observed a few times. This chain uses TRBV29-1 with TRBJ2-7, with D unresolved. This CDR3 has 14 residues. V shed 6 bases and J shed 2 bases, with 17 bases lying between them. Germline CDR1 reads SQVTM; CDR2 reads ANQGSEA. The DNA of the CDR3 is TGCAGCGTATCTCGCATTGCGAATCCCTACGAGCAGTACTTC. As protein: CSVSRIANPYEQYF.

This clonotype was detected many times. The gene calls are TRBV12-3 or TRBV12-4 and TRBJ2-7; D uncertain. Trimming stripped 5 bases from V and 5 bases from J, with 16 bases between. The CDR3 spans 14 residues. The CDR3 DNA follows: TGTGCCAGCAGTCCTATTGGGCTCCTCCACGAGCAGTACTTC. This gives the protein CASSPIGLLHEQYF.

This clonotype was seen a handful of times. The chain couples TRBV5-1 to TRBJ2-5; D is tentatively TRBD1 or TRBD2 (5 bases each). Germline assignment: CDR1 SGHRS and CDR2 YFSETQ. This CDR3 contains 15 residues. Trimming took off 2 bases at V and 2 bases at J, with 13 bases between the two ends. The CDR3 DNA sequence: TGCGCCAGCAGCTTTCCCGGGACGACGCAAGAGACCCAGTACTTC. Translating it yields CASSFPGTTQETQYF. Full variable domain (remainder filled in from reference TRBV5-1 and TRBJ2-5): KAGVTQTPRYLIKTRGQQVTLSCSPISGHRSVSWYQQTPGQGLQFLFEYFSETQRNKGNFPGRFSGRQFSNSRSEMNVSTLELGDSALYLCASSFPGTTQETQYFGPGTRLLVL.

This clonotype has ten or more counts. The rearrangement uses TRBV20-1 and TRBJ2-7; tentative D call: TRBD1 (5 bases). Germline V gene sequence: CDR1 DFQATT, CDR2 SNEGSKA (reference sequence). The V end lost 3 bases, the J end lost 7 bases, and 13 bases lay between the germline ends. This CDR3 has 12 residues. CDR3 in DNA: TGCAGTGCTAGGGGGCCCGCCGGAGAGCAGTACTTC. As protein: CSARGPAGEQYF.

In this sample, this clonotype turned up a few times. DNA for the CDR3: TGTGCCAGCAGCCAAGCTGGGGGATTCGATACGCAGTATTTT. Translating it yields CASSQAGGFDTQYF. V is TRBV3-1 and J is TRBJ2-3; D tentatively reads TRBD1 or TRBD2 (5 bases each). Germline CDR1 is LGHDT and CDR2 is YNNKEL (reference sequence). The V and J ends lost 1 base and 6 bases respectively, with 11 bases between them. The CDR3 covers 14 residues.

This clonotype was observed many times. This rearrangement joins TRBV20-1 to TRBJ2-5, with a possible D match to TRBD1 (5 bases). Germline CDR1 is DFQATT and CDR2 is SNEGSKA (reference sequence). Trimming shortened V by 6 bases and J by 6 bases, and 14 bases separated the two germline ends. The CDR3 contains 12 residues. The CDR3 sequence: CSAPGAGKTQYF. CDR3 in DNA: TGCAGTGCCCCTGGGGCAGGGAAGACCCAGTACTTC.

The chain recombines TRBV7-9 with TRBJ2-4; D remains unclear. The CDR3 contains 14 residues. CDR1 and CDR2 (germline): SEHNR, FQNEAQ (reference sequence). Between the trimmed V and J ends, which lost 4 bases and 3 bases, there was a span of 10 bases. The CDR3 coding sequence is TGTGCCAGCAGCTCTCCGGGTCTCAAAAACATTCAGTACTTC. Translation: CASSSPGLKNIQYF.

The chain carries TRBV6-1 and TRBJ2-1; the match to TRBD2 covers 8 bases. The CDR3 sequence is 15 residues long. The germline V gene encodes CDR1 MNHNS and CDR2 SASEGT. V was pared by 9 bases and J by 2 bases, with 9 bases of the junction left unmatched. In DNA form, the CDR3 reads TGTGCCAGTCGGAGAGCGGGAGCCACCTACAATGAGCAGTTCTTC. Protein product: CASRRAGATYNEQFF.

The chain couples TRBV4-1 to TRBJ2-1; TRBD2 is a possible D gene (6 bases). V lost 4 bases and J 0 bases, leaving 22 bases between the germline ends. The CDR3 loop spans 19 amino acids. Germline assignment: CDR1 MGHRA and CDR2 YSYEKL. This chain's CDR3 is CASSPNRWLASSSYNEQFF. The DNA of the CDR3 is TGCGCCAGCAGCCCGAACCGATGGCTAGCGTCGAGCTCCTACAATGAGCAGTTCTTC.

The sample holds many counts of this clonotype. The chain is built from TRBV5-1 and TRBJ2-1; TRBD2 aligns across 7 bases. The CDR3 is 15 residues long. The ends lost 3 bases at V and 4 bases at J; junction bases unmatched: 7. The germline CDR1 and CDR2 sequences are SGHRS and YFSETQ. As DNA, the CDR3 is TGCGCCAGCAGCTCGACCGGGACTACTTACAATGAGCAGTTCTTC. It is translated as CASSSTGTTYNEQFF.

The J gene is TRBJ1-5, the V gene TRBV20-1; 10 bases line up with TRBD1. The V gene's germline CDR1 is DFQATT and CDR2 SNEGSKA (reference sequence). CDR3 length: 16 residues. With 5 bases clipped from V and 5 bases from J, the junction kept 12 bases outside the gene matches. The CDR3 spells CSAGGQGPSKDQPQHF. CDR3 bases: TGCAGTGCTGGGGGACAGGGGCCCTCGAAGGATCAGCCCCAGCATTTT.

This clonotype came up many times. V usage is TRBV4-3 and J usage is TRBJ1-1, with a tentative D call TRBD1 (6 bases). Trimming removed 3 bases at V and 1 base at J, with 9 bases between. In germline, CDR1 is LGHNA, CDR2 YSLEER. This CDR3 region has 14 residues. Here the CDR3 reads CASSHLQGNTEAFF. CDR3 bases: TGCGCCAGCAGCCATCTACAGGGGAACACTGAAGCTTTCTTT.

At least ten counts were recorded for this clonotype. The chain uses TRBV12-3 or TRBV12-4 and TRBJ1-5; perhaps TRBD1 as D (6 bases). This CDR3 region has 19 residues. V was shortened by 3 bases and J by 0 bases, with 21 bases between the two germline ends. The CDR3 protein is CASSFGGRRFRYSNQPQHF. DNA of the CDR3: TGTGCCAGCAGTTTTGGGGGCAGGCGGTTCCGTTATAGCAATCAGCCCCAGCATTTT.